Presented here are 29 T cell receptor beta chains from one specimen sequenced in a study of STAT5B mutations in CD4+ large granular lymphocyte leukemia. Generated by immunoSEQ multiplex PCR, the TCRdb table keeps only in-frame clones and is missing some. The sample contains tens of thousands of clones, 70% to 90% of which appear only once. The sample taken for sequencing was CD4+ T cells from blood buffy coats. Receptors were obtained from a human donor in good health.

The chain is built from TRBV7-9 and TRBJ2-7, with D possibly matching TRBD2 (5 bases). The CDR3 length is 12 residues. The germline gives CDR1 SEHNR, CDR2 FQNEAQ (reference sequence). V was trimmed by 1 base and J by 6 bases, leaving 7 bases between them. The CDR3 spells CASSLGRTEQYF. CDR3 nucleotide sequence: TGTGCCAGCAGCTTAGGGAGGACCGAGCAGTACTTC.

The chain carries TRBV5-1 and TRBJ2-4, with TRBD2 as a possible D gene (5 bases). The germline gives CDR1 SGHRS, CDR2 YFSETQ. The ends were cut back, 4 bases at V and 0 bases at J, with 11 bases in the middle. There are 15 residues in the CDR3. The CDR3 sequence: CASSGETTAKNIQYF. As DNA, the CDR3 is TGCGCCAGCAGCGGGGAGACTACAGCCAAAAACATTCAGTACTTC.

The genes are TRBV5-1 and TRBJ2-7; 11 positions match TRBD2. V trimming: 7 bases; J trimming: 4 bases; junction bases outside the gene matches: 7. Germline CDR1 reads SGHRS; CDR2 reads YFSETQ. The CDR3 length is 14 residues. Here the CDR3 reads CASGRLAGTYEQYF. Written as DNA, the CDR3 is TGCGCCAGCGGACGACTAGCGGGGACTTACGAGCAGTACTTC.

Only a few counts were recorded for this clone. This chain connects TRBV27 to TRBJ2-5; TRBD1 or TRBD2 may be the D gene (5 bases each). CDR3 length equals 12 residues. Trimming shortened V by 3 bases and J by 7 bases, and 9 bases separated the two germline ends. Germline lookup yields CDR1 MNHEY and CDR2 SMNVEV (reference sequence). This chain's CDR3 is CASSFVGGTQYF. In DNA, the CDR3 is TGTGCCAGCAGTTTTGTTGGGGGGACCCAGTACTTC.

The chain combines TRBV9 with TRBJ1-1; D possibly corresponds to TRBD1 (5 bases). V lost 5 bases and J 0 bases, leaving 8 bases between the germline ends. This CDR3 is built from 13 residues. Germline V gives CDR1 SGDLS, CDR2 YYNGEE. The CDR3 sequence is CASSQQVNTEAFF. The CDR3 bases are TGTGCCAGCAGTCAACAGGTGAACACTGAAGCTTTCTTT.

This chain uses TRBV28 with TRBJ1-1; TRBD1 is a possible D gene (5 bases). Germline CDR1 and CDR2: MDHEN and SYDVKM. Trimming cost V 8 bases and J 4 bases, with 11 bases left between them. This CDR3 has 12 residues. This CDR3 is CASVGTVTEAFF. CDR3 sequence (DNA): TGTGCCAGCGTCGGGACTGTCACTGAAGCTTTCTTT.

This chain connects TRBV19 to TRBJ1-2; TRBD1 might be the D (5 bases). CDR1 and CDR2 (germline): LNHDA, SQIVND (reference sequence). With 10 bases removed from V and 0 bases from J, the gap between germline ends came to 18 bases. CDR3 size: 15 residues. CDR3 loop: CATNLGGVPNYGYTF. The CDR3 nucleotides read TGTGCCACAAACCTCGGGGGAGTTCCTAACTATGGCTACACCTTC.

This chain joins TRBV28 and TRBJ1-4; 8 bases match TRBD1. With 2 bases clipped from V and 8 bases from J, the junction kept 10 bases outside the gene matches. The CDR3 is 16 amino acids. In germline, CDR1 is MDHEN, CDR2 SYDVKM. The CDR3 DNA reads TGTGCCAGCAGTTTAAGTCGGGCAGGGGGCGCCGAAAAACTGTTTTTT. It yields the protein CASSLSRAGGAEKLFF.

The J gene is TRBJ1-5, the V gene TRBV2; D call uncertain. Germline CDR1 is SNHLY and CDR2 is FYNNEI. V was trimmed by 3 bases and J by 4 bases, leaving 7 bases between them. This CDR3 is built from 13 residues. CDR3 nucleotide sequence: TGTGCCAGCAGTGATAGATTGAATCAGCCCCAGCATTTT. Its translation is CASSDRLNQPQHF.

This clone was detected once. The J gene is TRBJ2-3, the V gene TRBV11-3; D remains unclear. Trimming took 1 base from V and 6 from J, leaving 8 bases between them. The CDR3 sequence is 13 residues long. Germline V gene data show CDR1 as SGHNT and CDR2 as YENEEA. CDR3: CASSLAAADTQYF. For the CDR3, the DNA is TGTGCCAGCAGCTTAGCTGCGGCTGATACGCAGTATTTT.

CDR3 amino acids: CASSLLADTEAFF. The CDR3 nucleotides read TGTGCCAGCAGCTTACTGGCGGACACTGAAGCTTTCTTT. V is TRBV7-9 and J is TRBJ1-1; D is uncertain. This CDR3 contains 13 residues. Germline-derived CDR1 and CDR2 are SEHNR and FQNEAQ (reference sequence). V was shortened by 2 bases and J by 3 bases, with 7 bases between the two germline ends.

This clone appeared once. This chain links TRBV10-3 with TRBJ1-5; perhaps TRBD1 as D (5 bases). The CDR3 length is 17 residues. CDR1 and CDR2 from the germline V gene are ENHRY and SYGVKD. Trimming left V 6 bases short and J 0 bases short, with 18 bases between. For the CDR3, the DNA is TGTGCCATCAGCCACGGGGGATTGGGTAATAGCAATCAGCCCCAGCATTTT. Translated, it gives CAISHGGLGNSNQPQHF.

This clone showed up just once. The chain links TRBV5-1 to TRBJ1-6; D unresolved. Trimming left V 2 bases short and J 10 bases short, with 16 bases between. The CDR3 is 15 amino acids. In germline, CDR1 is SGHRS, CDR2 YFSETQ. The CDR3 here is CASSLIGPAGSPLHF. CDR3 nucleotides: TGCGCCAGCAGCTTAATTGGTCCGGCGGGGTCACCCCTCCACTTT. The whole variable domain, filled in from reference TRBV5-1 and TRBJ1-6, reads KAGVTQTPRYLIKTRGQQVTLSCSPISGHRSVSWYQQTPGQGLQFLFEYFSETQRNKGNFPGRFSGRQFSNSRSEMNVSTLELGDSALYLCASSLIGPAGSPLHFGNGTRLTVT.

This clone has more than one count but fewer than ten. The V gene is TRBV19, the J gene TRBJ1-5; D gene unclear. Per germline, CDR1 LNHDA and CDR2 SQIVND (reference sequence). There are 15 residues in the CDR3. Deletions cut 6 bases from V and 0 bases from J, with 12 bases between. CDR3 sequence reads: CASRTTVYSNQPQHF. For the CDR3, the DNA is TGTGCCAGTAGGACGACGGTTTATAGCAATCAGCCCCAGCATTTT.

In DNA form, the CDR3 reads TGCAGCGTGGGGACAGAGCACACCGGGGAGCTGTTTTTT. Translation gives CSVGTEHTGELFF. This chain joins TRBV29-1 and TRBJ2-2; 7 nucleotides line up with TRBD1. The V gene end was trimmed by 6 bases and the J gene end by 3 bases; junction bases not matched to a gene: 4. Per germline, CDR1 SQVTM and CDR2 ANQGSEA. The CDR3 totals 13 residues.

This clone was picked up a small number of times. The rearrangement joins TRBV23-1 to TRBJ2-7; no reliable D call. TRBV23-1 is reported as an ORF; its role is uncertain. Trimming left V 3 bases short and J 9 bases short, with 15 bases between. This CDR3 contains 13 residues. The CDR3 is CASSQPRLHGQYF. In DNA form, the CDR3 reads TGCGCCAGCAGTCAGCCCCGACTTCATGGGCAGTACTTC.

This chain links TRBV10-1 with TRBJ2-4; maybe TRBD2 (6 bases). Germline loops: CDR1 WNHNN, CDR2 SYGVQD (reference sequence). V lost 3 bases, J lost 9 bases, and 12 bases lay in between. The length of the CDR3 is 13 residues. The DNA of the CDR3 is TGCGCCAGCAGTGATCTCGGGAGTGGCATTCAGTACTTC. Translated, it gives CASSDLGSGIQYF.

This clone has a single count. The chain links TRBV5-1 to TRBJ2-3; no clear D gene. V was trimmed by 7 bases and J by 6 bases, leaving 15 bases between them. Germline V gene lookup returns CDR1 SGHRS and CDR2 YFSETQ. The CDR3 runs to 13 residues. The CDR3 DNA sequence: TGCGCCAGCTGTCGGGCCCCCGGCGATACGCAGTATTTT. Encoded protein: CASCRAPGDTQYF.

This clone came up once. The V and J genes are TRBV7-3 and TRBJ2-5, with no clear D. V dropped 5 bases and J dropped 2 bases, with 9 bases sitting between them. Looked up from germline, CDR1 is SGHTA and CDR2 is FQGTGA. This CDR3 is 13 amino acids long. The DNA for the CDR3 is TGTGCCAGCAGCCCTACGGGTCAAGAGACCCAGTACTTC. Encoded protein: CASSPTGQETQYF.

Here the CDR3 reads CASSFGTVSTDTQYF. CDR3 bases: TGCGCCAGCAGCTTTGGGACAGTCAGCACAGATACGCAGTATTTT. This rearrangement joins TRBV5-1 to TRBJ2-3; 7 bases align to TRBD1. Per the germline V gene, CDR1 is SGHRS and CDR2 is YFSETQ. Germline trimming cut 2 bases from V and 0 bases from J; bases unmatched to any gene: 3. The CDR3 has 15 amino acids.

Only one count was recorded for this clone. The V gene is TRBV2, the J gene TRBJ2-1; 9 positions match TRBD2. Germline trimming cut 4 bases from V and 6 bases from J; bases unmatched to any gene: 10. The CDR3 totals 16 residues. From germline, CDR1 is SNHLY and CDR2 FYNNEI. This CDR3 is CASSGASGVIPNEQFF. The CDR3 DNA reads as TGTGCCAGCAGTGGGGCTAGCGGGGTTATACCCAATGAGCAGTTCTTC.

The gene calls are TRBV9 and TRBJ2-2, with TRBD1 identical over 9 bases. Germline CDR1 is SGDLS and CDR2 is YYNGEE. The CDR3 consists of 15 residues. V shed 0 bases, J shed 7 bases, and the junction held 4 bases outside the gene matches. In DNA, the CDR3 is TGTGCCAGCAGCGTAGATGGGACAGGGTACGGGGAGCTGTTTTTT. It specifies CASSVDGTGYGELFF. Drawing the rest from reference TRBV9 and TRBJ2-2, the complete variable domain is DSGVTQTPKHLITATGQRVTLRCSPRSGDLSVYWYQQSLDQGLQFLIQYYNGEERAKGNILERFSAQQFPDLHSELNLSSLELGDSALYFCASSVDGTGYGELFFGEGSRLTVL.

The CDR3 bases are TGCGCCAGCAGTGAGCCTGCGGGCAATGAGCAGTTCTTC. This sequence encodes CASSEPAGNEQFF. The gene calls are TRBV10-2 and TRBJ2-1; TRBD2 might be the D (5 bases). Per the germline V gene, CDR1 is WSHSY and CDR2 is SAAADI. The CDR3 has 13 residues. V was cut by 2 bases and J by 6 bases, with 8 bases left in between.

The V gene is TRBV5-8, the J gene TRBJ2-5, with D possibly matching TRBD2 (5 bases). This CDR3 is built from 15 residues. Trimming pared 4 bases from V and 5 bases from J, leaving 18 bases between. The germline V gene has CDR1 SGHTS and CDR2 YDEGEE. This CDR3 is CASSPQLRRSETQYF. The CDR3 coding sequence is TGTGCCAGCAGCCCGCAGCTCAGGAGGTCGGAGACCCAGTACTTC.

The V gene is TRBV6-5, the J gene TRBJ2-5, with D tentatively TRBD2 (6 bases). This CDR3 contains 15 residues. CDR1 and CDR2 (germline): MNHEY, SVGAGI. The V and J ends lost 5 bases and 2 bases respectively, with 15 bases between them. The CDR3 sequence is CASSQRGWGQETQYF. The CDR3 DNA sequence: TGTGCCAGCAGTCAACGGGGGTGGGGGCAAGAGACCCAGTACTTC.

The gene calls are TRBV7-2 and TRBJ1-3; D remains ambiguous. Germline CDR1 reads SGHTA; CDR2 reads FQGNSA. There are 15 residues in the CDR3. With 3 bases removed from V and 4 bases from J, the gap between germline ends came to 13 bases. The DNA of the CDR3 is TGTGCCAGCAGCTTCGGGCCAACAGTGGGAAACACCATATATTTT. Translation gives CASSFGPTVGNTIYF.

V and J are TRBV5-1 and TRBJ2-3, with D perhaps matching TRBD2 (6 bases). The CDR3 spans 16 residues. Trimming shortened V by 0 bases and J by 0 bases, and 11 bases separated the two germline ends. The germline CDR1 and CDR2 sequences are SGHRS and YFSETQ. The CDR3 DNA is TGCGCCAGCAGCTTGGGAGGTGGGGGGAGCACAGATACGCAGTATTTT. Protein sequence: CASSLGGGGSTDTQYF.

The chain has TRBV19 and TRBJ1-2; possibly TRBD1 for D (5 bases). V shed 3 bases and J shed 4 bases, with 12 bases lying between them. The CDR3 extends over 14 amino acids. The V gene's germline CDR1 is LNHDA and CDR2 SQIVND (reference sequence). The CDR3 reads CASSMAQGSYGYTF. The CDR3 DNA sequence: TGTGCCAGTAGTATGGCCCAGGGCTCCTATGGCTACACCTTC.

The gene calls are TRBV5-1 and TRBJ1-1, with 8 bases identical to TRBD1. The CDR3 loop spans 14 amino acids. The ends lost 3 bases at V and 6 bases at J; junction bases unmatched: 7. CDR1 is SGHRS and CDR2 is YFSETQ in the germline V gene. The CDR3 spells CASSSGQGGPEAFF. CDR3 DNA sequence: TGCGCCAGCAGCTCTGGACAGGGAGGACCTGAAGCTTTCTTT.